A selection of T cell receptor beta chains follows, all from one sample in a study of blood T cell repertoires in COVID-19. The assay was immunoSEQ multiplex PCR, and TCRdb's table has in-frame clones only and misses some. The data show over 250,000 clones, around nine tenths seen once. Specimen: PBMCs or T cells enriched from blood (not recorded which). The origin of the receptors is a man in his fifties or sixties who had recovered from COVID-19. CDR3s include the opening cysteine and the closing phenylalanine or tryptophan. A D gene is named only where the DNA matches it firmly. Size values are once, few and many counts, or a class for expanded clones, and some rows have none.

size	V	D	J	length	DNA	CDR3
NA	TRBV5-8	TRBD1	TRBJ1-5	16	TGTGCCAGCAGCTTGGCATGGACAGGATTCAATCAGCCCCAGCATTTT	CASSLAWTGFNQPQHF
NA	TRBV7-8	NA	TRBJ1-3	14	TGTGCCAGCAGCCCGACAGGCCTCGGAAACACCATATATTTT	CASSPTGLGNTIYF
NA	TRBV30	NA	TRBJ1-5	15	TGTGCCTGGAGTGTCGCGGGAACGCGCAATCAGCCCCAGCATTTT	CAWSVAGTRNQPQHF
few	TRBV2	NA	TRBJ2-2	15	TGTGCCAGCAGCCATGGTGCGACTGGAGGTGGGGAGCTGTTTTTT	CASSHGATGGGELFF
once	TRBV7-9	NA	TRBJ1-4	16	TGTGCCAGCAGCCAGAGCGGGGGGGTCACTAATGAAAAACTGTTTTTT	CASSQSGGVTNEKLFF
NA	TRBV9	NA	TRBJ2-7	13	TGTGCCAGCAGTCCGGGGGGAGGGGACACGCAGTACTTC	CASSPGGGDTQYF
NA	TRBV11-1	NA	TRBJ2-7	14	TGTGCCAGCAGTCCAAGGATAGCAGGGTACGAGCAGTACTTC	CASSPRIAGYEQYF
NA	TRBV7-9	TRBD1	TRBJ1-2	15	TGTGCCAGCAGCTCCCCGACAGGGGAGCACTATGGCTACACCTTC	CASSSPTGEHYGYTF
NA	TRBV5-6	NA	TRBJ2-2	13	TGTGCCAGCAGCCTAAGGAACACCGGGGAGCTGTTTTTT	CASSLRNTGELFF
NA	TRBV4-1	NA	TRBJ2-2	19	TGCGCCAGCAGCCAAGAAGACTCTACCACCACGGCGGTCACCGGGGAGCTGTTTTTT	CASSQEDSTTTAVTGELFF
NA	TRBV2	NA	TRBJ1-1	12	TGTGCCAGCAGCAAAATGAACACTGAAGCTTTCTTT	CASSKMNTEAFF
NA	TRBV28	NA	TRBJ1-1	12	TGTGCCAGCGGAGAGGGAGGCACTGAAGCTTTCTTT	CASGEGGTEAFF
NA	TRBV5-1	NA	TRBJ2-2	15	TGCGCCAGCAGCCACGTCTCGCAGCGGGCCGGGGAGCTGTTTTTT	CASSHVSQRAGELFF
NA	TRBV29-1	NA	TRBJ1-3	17	TGCAGCGTTGGAGCAGGGCACGATAGGCTCTCCGGTGACACCATATATTTT	CSVGAGHDRLSGDTIYF
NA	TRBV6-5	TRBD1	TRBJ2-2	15	TGTGCCAGCAGACGACAGGGGTTGAACACCGGGGAGCTGTTTTTT	CASRRQGLNTGELFF
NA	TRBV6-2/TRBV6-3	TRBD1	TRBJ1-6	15	TGTGCCAGCAGTTACGTGGGACAGGGTGGTTCACCCCTCCACTTT	CASSYVGQGGSPLHF
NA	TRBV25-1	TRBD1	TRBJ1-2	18	TGTGCCAGCAGTGAAGTCAGCTGGGACAGGGGGCTTTACTATGGCTACACCTTC	CASSEVSWDRGLYYGYTF
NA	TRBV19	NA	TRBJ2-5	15	TGTGCCAGCCGAAGCCAAAGCGGACTCCAAGAGACCCAGTACTTC	CASRSQSGLQETQYF
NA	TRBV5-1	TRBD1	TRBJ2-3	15	TGCGCCAGCAGCAGGGACAGGGGGAGGACAGATACGCAGTATTTT	CASSRDRGRTDTQYF
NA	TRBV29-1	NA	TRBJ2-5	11	TGCGTCGGAGAAGCGGAAGAGACCCAGTACTTC	CVGEAEETQYF
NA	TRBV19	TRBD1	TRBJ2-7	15	TGTGCCAGTAGCCCCGGGACAGGGGGGCCTTACGAGCAGTACTTC	CASSPGTGGPYEQYF
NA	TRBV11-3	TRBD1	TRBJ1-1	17	TGTGCCAGCAGCTTAGCCGGGACAGGGGTATCGAACACTGAAGCTTTCTTT	CASSLAGTGVSNTEAFF
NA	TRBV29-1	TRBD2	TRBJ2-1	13	TGCAGCGTGAGTAGCGGGGGAATCAATGAGCAGTTCTTC	CSVSSGGINEQFF